The clone carrying this T cell receptor (beta chain) was observed a handful of times. Antigen specificity is unknown. This CDR3 is 14 amino acids long. The germline gives CDR1 SNHLY, CDR2 FYNNEI. Trimming at V came to 6 bases and at J to 2 bases, leaving 7 bases not matched to a gene. These data belong to a study of CD8 T cells in ankylosing spondylitis. Broader study findings: What appeared characteristic of ankylosing spondylitis blood was a TCR beta motif of eight highly homologous variants.

In TCRdb, the 5' RACE reads were re-called with MiXCR into one record per CDR3 protein. The sample shows around 90,000 distinct CDR3 sequences, around 25% of them seen only once. The origin of this receptor is a male donor with ankylosing spondylitis or in good health (not recorded which). The material sequenced was blood, either unsorted or a sorted T cell fraction (not recorded which). This rearrangement joins TRBV2 to TRBJ2-7; 7 nucleotides line up with TRBD2. For the CDR3, the DNA is TGTGCCAGCAGACAGACTAGCAGAGCCTACGAGCAGTACTTC. Amino acid sequence: CASRQTSRAYEQYF.